This T cell receptor (beta chain) was sequenced during a study of blood T cell repertoires in COVID-19. Study-wide background: Some COVID-19 samples were acute and others convalescent; all came from the United States, Italy and Spain.

CDR3 length: 16 residues. Germline CDR1 and CDR2: SGHRS and YFSETQ. Trimming removed 2 bases from V and 0 bases from J; junction bases left unmatched: 3. Authors' processing steps: Estimated nucleated cell counts came from reference gene primer amplification. TCRdb keeps only in-frame clones here, not all; method: immunoSEQ multiplex PCR. Clone size and V and J calls were adopted from that table, with D and trimming inferred from the DNA. The sample lists fewer than 300,000 clones; 90% were seen once. Adults between about 18 and 95 years of age took part from under 30 US areas. Cohorts were determined from participant-reported clinical history.

This TCR came from a woman in her 30s who had recovered from COVID-19. The sequencing sample was made of PBMCs or T cells enriched from blood (not recorded which). The chain links TRBV5-1 to TRBJ2-3; 10 nucleotides align to TRBD1. CDR3 residues: CASSFRDRGSTDTQYF. The CDR3 DNA sequence: TGCGCCAGCAGCTTTCGGGACAGGGGAAGCACAGATACGCAGTATTTT.